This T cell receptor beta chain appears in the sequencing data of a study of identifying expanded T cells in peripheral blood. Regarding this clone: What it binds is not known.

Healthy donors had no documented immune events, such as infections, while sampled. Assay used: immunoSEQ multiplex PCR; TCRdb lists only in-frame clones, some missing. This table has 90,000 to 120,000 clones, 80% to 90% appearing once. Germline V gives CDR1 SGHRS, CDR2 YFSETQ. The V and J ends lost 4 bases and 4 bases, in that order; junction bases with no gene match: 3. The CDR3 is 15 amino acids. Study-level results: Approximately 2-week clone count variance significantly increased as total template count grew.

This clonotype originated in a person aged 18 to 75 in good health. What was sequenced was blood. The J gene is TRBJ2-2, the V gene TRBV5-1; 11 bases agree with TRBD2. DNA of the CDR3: TGCGCCAGCAGCCAGACTAGCGGGGTCACCGGGGAGCTGTTTTTT. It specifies CASSQTSGVTGELFF.